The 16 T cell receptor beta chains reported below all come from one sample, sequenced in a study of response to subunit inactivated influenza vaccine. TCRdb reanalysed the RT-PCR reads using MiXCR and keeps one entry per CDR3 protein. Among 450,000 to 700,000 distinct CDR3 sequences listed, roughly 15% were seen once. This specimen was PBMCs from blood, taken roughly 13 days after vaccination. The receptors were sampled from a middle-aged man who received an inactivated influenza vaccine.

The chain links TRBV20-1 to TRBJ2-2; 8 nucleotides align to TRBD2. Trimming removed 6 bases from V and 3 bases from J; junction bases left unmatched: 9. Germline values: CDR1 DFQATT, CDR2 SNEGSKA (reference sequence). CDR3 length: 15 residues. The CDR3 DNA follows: TGCAGTGCACCCGTCGGGGGGGGGTACACCGGGGAGCTGTTTTTT. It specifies CSAPVGGGYTGELFF.

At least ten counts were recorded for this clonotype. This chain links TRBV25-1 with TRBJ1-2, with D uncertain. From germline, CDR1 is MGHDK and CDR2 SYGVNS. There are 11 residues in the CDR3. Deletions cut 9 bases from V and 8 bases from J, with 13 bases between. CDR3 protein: CARQYSRGYTF. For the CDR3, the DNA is TGTGCCAGACAGTACTCGCGCGGCTACACCTTC.

The CDR3 bases are TGTGCCAGCAGCTTTTCAGCAGGGGGCTACGAGCAGTACTTC. Translation gives CASSFSAGGYEQYF. The chain employs TRBV11-2 and TRBJ2-7, with TRBD1 matching 7 bases. Trimming took 3 bases from V and 3 from J; bases not matched to a gene: 5. Germline V lookup: CDR1 SGHAT, CDR2 FQNNGV. CDR3 size: 14 residues.

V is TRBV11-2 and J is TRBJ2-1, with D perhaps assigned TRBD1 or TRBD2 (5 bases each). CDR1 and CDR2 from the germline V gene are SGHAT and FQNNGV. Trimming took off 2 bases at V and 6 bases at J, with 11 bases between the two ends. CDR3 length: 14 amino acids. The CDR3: CASSLYGAFNEQFF. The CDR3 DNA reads TGTGCCAGCAGCTTATACGGGGCCTTCAATGAGCAGTTCTTC.

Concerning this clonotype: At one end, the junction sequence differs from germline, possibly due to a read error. The CDR3 DNA follows: TGTGCCAGCAGCTTAGAAGGGCTGAGCACACATACGCAGTATTTT. It yields the protein CASSLEGLSTHTQYF. V usage is TRBV7-9 and J usage is TRBJ2-3, with D uncertain. This CDR3 comprises 15 residues. Germline CDR1 and CDR2: SEHNR and FQNEAQ (reference sequence).

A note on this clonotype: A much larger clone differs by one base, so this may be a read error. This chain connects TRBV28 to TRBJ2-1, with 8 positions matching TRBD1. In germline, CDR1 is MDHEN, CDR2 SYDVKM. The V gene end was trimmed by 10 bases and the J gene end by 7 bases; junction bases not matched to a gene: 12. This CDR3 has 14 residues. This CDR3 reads CAIRTGSDHNEQFF. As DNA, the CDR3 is TGTGCCATTCGGACAGGGAGCGATCATAATGAGCAGTTCTTC.

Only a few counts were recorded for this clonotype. The CDR3 nucleotides read TGCGCCAGCAGCTACGGGACTAGCGGAGATTGGGAGACCCAGTACTTC. This encodes CASSYGTSGDWETQYF. This chain connects TRBV5-1 to TRBJ2-5; TRBD2 agrees at 11 bases. CDR3 length equals 16 residues. CDR1 and CDR2 (germline): SGHRS, YFSETQ. The trim removed 3 bases at V and 5 bases at J, leaving 9 bases unmatched.

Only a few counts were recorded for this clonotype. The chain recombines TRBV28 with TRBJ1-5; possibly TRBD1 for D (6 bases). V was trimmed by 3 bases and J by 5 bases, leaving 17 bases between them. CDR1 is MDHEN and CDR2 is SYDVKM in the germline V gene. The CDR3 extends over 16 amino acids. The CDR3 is CASSLLKQGLDQPQHF. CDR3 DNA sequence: TGTGCCAGCAGTTTGTTGAAACAGGGTTTGGATCAGCCCCAGCATTTT.

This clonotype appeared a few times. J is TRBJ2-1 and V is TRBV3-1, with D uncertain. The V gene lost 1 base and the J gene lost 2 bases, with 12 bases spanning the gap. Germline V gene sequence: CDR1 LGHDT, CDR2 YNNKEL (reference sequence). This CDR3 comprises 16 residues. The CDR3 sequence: CASSQVSWSAYNEQFF. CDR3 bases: TGTGCCAGCAGCCAAGTTTCGTGGTCGGCCTACAATGAGCAGTTCTTC.

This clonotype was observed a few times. The CDR3 reads CASHLTGENIQYF. CDR3 bases: TGTGCCAGCCATCTAACGGGCGAAAACATTCAGTACTTC. The J gene is TRBJ2-4, the V gene TRBV6-2 or TRBV6-3, with D hard to call. V shed 8 bases and J shed 5 bases, with 13 bases lying between them. Looked up from germline, CDR1 is MNHEY and CDR2 is SVGEGT. The CDR3 consists of 13 residues.

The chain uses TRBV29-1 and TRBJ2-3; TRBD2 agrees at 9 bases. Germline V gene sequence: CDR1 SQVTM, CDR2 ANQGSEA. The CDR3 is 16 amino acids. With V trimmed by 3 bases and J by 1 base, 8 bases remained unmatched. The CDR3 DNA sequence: TGCAGCGTTGACAATAGCGGGAGAGGAGGCACAGATACGCAGTATTTT. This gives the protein CSVDNSGRGGTDTQYF.

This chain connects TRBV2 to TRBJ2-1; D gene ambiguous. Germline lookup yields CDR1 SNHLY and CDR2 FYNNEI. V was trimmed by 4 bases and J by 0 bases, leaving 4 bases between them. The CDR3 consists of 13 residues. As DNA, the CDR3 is TGTGCCAGCAGTGTTGGCTCCTACAATGAGCAGTTCTTC. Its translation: CASSVGSYNEQFF. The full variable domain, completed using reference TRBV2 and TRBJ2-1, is EPEVTQTPSHQVTQMGQEVILRCVPISNHLYFYWYRQILGQKVEFLVSFYNNEISEKSEIFDDQFSVERPDGSNFTLKIRSTKLEDSAMYFCASSVGSYNEQFFGPGTRLTVL.

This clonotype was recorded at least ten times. The CDR3, as DNA: TGTGCCAGCAGTTTAGCGGGGGGGCAGGGTGAGCAGTTCTTC. Its translation: CASSLAGGQGEQFF. The rearrangement uses TRBV12-3 or TRBV12-4 and TRBJ2-1, with a weak D call TRBD2 (7 bases). V gave up 0 bases and J gave up 9 bases, with 12 bases separating them. The CDR3 has 14 amino acids.

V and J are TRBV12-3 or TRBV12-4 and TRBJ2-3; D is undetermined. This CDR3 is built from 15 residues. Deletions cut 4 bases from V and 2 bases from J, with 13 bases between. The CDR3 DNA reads TGTGCCAGCAGTTGGTTAAATCTAGTCACAGATACGCAGTATTTT. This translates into CASSWLNLVTDTQYF.

The CDR3 region is CASSTSGTGKPYNEQFF. The CDR3 bases are TGTGCCAGCAGTACTTCCGGGACAGGGAAGCCTTACAATGAGCAGTTCTTC. V gene TRBV28 combines with J gene TRBJ2-1, with 9 bases fitting TRBD1. With 5 bases clipped from V and 4 bases from J, the junction kept 12 bases outside the gene matches. CDR1 and CDR2 from the germline V gene are MDHEN and SYDVKM. The CDR3 runs to 17 residues.

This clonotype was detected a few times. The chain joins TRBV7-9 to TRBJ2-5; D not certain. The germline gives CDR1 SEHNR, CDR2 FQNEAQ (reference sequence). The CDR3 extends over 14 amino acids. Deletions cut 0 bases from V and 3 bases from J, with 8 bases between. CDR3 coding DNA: TGTGCCAGCAGCTTAGCGAACCCCGAAGAGACCCAGTACTTC. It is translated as CASSLANPEETQYF. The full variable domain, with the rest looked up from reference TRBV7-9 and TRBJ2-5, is DTGVSQNPRHKITKRGQNVTFRCDPISEHNRLYWYRQTLGQGPEFLTYFQNEAQLEKSRLLSDRFSAERPKGSFSTLEIQRTEQGDSAMYLCASSLANPEETQYFGPGTRLLVL.